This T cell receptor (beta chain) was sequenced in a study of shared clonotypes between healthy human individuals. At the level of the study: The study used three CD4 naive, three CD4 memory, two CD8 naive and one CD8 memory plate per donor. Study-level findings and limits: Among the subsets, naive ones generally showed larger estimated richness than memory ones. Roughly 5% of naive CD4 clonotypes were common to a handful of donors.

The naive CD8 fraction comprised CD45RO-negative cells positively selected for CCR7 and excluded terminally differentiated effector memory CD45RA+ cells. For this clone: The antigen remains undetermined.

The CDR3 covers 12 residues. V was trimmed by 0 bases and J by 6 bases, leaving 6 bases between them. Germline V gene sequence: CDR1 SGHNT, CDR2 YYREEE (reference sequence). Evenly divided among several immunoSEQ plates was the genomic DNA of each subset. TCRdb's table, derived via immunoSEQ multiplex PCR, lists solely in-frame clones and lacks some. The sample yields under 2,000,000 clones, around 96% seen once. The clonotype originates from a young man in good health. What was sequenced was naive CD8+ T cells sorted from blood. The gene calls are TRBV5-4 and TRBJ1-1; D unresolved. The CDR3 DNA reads TGTGCCAGCAGCTTGGACGACGCTGAAGCTTTCTTT. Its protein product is CASSLDDAEAFF.